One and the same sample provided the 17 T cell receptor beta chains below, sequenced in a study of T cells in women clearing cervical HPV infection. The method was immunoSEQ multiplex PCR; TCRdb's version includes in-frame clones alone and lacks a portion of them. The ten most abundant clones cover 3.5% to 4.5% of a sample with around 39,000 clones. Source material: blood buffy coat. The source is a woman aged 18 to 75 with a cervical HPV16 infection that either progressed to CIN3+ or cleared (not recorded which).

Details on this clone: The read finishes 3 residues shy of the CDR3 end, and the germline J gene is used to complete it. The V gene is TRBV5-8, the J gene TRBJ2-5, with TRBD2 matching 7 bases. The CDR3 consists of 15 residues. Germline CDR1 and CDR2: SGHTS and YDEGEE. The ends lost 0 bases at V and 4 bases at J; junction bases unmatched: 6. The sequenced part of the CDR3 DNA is TGTGCCAGCAGCTTGGATGGGGGACTACGAGAGACC. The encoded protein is CASSLDGGLRET. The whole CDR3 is CASSLDGGLRETQYF.

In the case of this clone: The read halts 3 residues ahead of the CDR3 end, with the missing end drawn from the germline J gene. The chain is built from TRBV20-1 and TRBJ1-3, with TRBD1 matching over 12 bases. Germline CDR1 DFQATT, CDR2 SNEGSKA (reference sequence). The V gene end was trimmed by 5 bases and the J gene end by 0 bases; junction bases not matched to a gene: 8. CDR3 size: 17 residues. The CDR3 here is CSARGDRGQSSGNTIYF. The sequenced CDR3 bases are TGCAGTGCTCGAGGGGACAGGGGGCAATCCTCTGGAAACACC.

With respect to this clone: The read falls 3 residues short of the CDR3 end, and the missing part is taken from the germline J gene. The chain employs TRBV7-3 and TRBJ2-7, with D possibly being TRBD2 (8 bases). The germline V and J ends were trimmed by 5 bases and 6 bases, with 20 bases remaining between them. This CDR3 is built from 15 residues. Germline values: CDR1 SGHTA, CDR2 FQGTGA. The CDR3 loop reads CASSPQGPGGGEQYF. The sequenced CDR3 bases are TGTGCCAGCAGCCCACAGGGGCCGGGAGGGGGCGAG.

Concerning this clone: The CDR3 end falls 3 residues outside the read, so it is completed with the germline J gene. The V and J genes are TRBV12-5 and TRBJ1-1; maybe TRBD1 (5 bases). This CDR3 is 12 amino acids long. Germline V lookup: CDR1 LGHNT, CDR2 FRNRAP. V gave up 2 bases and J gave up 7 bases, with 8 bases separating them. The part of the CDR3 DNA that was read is TGTGCTAGTGGTTTGTACGGGGGTGAA. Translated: CASGLYGGE. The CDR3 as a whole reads CASGLYGGEAFF.

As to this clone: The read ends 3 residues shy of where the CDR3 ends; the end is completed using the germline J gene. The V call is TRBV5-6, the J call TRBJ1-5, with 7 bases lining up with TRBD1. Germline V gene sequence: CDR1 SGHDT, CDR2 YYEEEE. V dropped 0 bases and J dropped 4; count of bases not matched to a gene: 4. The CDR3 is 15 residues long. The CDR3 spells CASSLGGGQNQPQHF. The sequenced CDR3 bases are TGTGCCAGCAGCTTGGGAGGGGGACAGAATCAGCCC. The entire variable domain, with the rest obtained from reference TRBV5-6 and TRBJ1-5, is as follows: DAGVTQSPTHLIKTRGQQVTLRCSPKSGHDTVSWYQQALGQGPQFIFQYYEEEERQRGNFPDRFSGHQFPNYSSELNVNALLLGDSALYLCASSLGGGQNQPQHFGDGTRLSIL.

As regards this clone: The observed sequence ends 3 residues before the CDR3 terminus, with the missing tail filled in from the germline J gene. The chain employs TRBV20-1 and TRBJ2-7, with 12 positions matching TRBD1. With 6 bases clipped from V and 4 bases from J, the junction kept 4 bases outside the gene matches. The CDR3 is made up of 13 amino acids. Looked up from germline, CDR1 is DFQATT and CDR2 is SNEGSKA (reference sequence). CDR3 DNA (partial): TGCAGTGCGCAGGGACAGGGGGCTTACGAG. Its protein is CSAQGQGAYE. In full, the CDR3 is CSAQGQGAYEQYF.

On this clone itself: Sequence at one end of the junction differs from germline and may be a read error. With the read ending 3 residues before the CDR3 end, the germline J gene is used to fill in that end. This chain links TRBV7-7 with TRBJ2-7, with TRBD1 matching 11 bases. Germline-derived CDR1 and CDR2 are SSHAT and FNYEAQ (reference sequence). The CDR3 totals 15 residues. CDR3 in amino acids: CASSSGTGGSYEQYF. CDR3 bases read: TGTGCTAGCAGCTCCGGGACAGGGGGCTCCTACGAG.

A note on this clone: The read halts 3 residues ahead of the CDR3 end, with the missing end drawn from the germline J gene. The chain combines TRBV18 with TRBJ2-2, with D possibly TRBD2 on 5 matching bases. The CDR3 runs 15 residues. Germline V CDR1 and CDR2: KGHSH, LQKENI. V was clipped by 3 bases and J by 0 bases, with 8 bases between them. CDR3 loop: CASSPMDSNTGELFF. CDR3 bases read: TGTGCCAGCTCACCGATGGACTCGAACACCGGGGAG.

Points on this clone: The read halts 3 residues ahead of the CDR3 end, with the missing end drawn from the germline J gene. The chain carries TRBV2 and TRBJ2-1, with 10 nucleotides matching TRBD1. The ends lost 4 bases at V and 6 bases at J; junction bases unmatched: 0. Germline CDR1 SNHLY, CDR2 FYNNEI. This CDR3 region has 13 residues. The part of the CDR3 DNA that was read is TGTGCCAGCAGTGGGGACAGGGGCAATGAG. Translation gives CASSGDRGNE. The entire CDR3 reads CASSGDRGNEQFF.

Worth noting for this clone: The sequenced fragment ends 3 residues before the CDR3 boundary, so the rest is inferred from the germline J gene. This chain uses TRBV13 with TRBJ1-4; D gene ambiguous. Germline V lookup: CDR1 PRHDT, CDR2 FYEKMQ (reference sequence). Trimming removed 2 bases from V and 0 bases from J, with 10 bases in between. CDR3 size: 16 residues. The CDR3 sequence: CASSLSGSATNEKLFF. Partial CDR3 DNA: TGTGCCAGCAGCTTATCCGGCAGCGCAACTAATGAAAAA.

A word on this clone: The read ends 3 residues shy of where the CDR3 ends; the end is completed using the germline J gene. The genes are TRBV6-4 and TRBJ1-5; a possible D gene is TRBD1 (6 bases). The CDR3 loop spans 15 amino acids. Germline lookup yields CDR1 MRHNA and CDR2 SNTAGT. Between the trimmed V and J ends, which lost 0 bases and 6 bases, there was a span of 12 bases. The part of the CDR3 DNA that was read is TGTGCCAGCAGTGACTCCCCCGGCAGGGGTCAGCCC. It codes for CASSDSPGRGQP. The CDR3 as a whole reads CASSDSPGRGQPQHF.

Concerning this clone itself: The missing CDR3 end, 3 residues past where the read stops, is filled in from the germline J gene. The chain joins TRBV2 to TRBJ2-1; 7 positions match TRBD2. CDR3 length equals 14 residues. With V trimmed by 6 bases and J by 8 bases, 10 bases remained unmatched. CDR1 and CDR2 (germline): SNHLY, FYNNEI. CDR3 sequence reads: CASRPRSGNDEQFF. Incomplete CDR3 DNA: TGTGCCAGCAGACCGCGGAGCGGGAATGATGAG.

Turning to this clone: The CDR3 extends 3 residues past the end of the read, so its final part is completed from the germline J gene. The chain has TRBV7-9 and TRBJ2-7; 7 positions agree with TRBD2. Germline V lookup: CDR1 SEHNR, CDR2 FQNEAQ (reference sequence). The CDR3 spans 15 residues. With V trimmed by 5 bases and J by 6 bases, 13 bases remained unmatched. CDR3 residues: CASSPQAGVSAEQYF. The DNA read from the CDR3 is TGTGCCAGCAGCCCACAGGCGGGGGTGAGTGCCGAG.

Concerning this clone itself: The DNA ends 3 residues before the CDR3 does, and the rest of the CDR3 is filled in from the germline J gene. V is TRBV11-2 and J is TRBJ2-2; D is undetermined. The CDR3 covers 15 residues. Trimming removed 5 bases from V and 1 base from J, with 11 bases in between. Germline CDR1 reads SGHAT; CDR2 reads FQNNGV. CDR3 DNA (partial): TGTGCCAGCAGCATGAGTGGCGGGAACACCGGGGAG. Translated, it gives CASSMSGGNTGE. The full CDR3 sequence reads CASSMSGGNTGELFF.

The CDR3 bases that were read are TGTGCCAGCACCACCTCGACAGCCTATTACGAG. Its protein product is CASTTSTAYYE. The CDR3 in its entirety is CASTTSTAYYEQYF. This rearrangement joins TRBV6-2 or TRBV6-3 to TRBJ2-7, with TRBD1 as a possible D gene (5 bases). The read ends 3 residues shy of where the CDR3 ends; the end is completed using the germline J gene. V lost 7 bases and J lost 4, with 17 bases in between. Germline values: CDR1 MNHEY, CDR2 SVGEGT. CDR3 length equals 14 residues.

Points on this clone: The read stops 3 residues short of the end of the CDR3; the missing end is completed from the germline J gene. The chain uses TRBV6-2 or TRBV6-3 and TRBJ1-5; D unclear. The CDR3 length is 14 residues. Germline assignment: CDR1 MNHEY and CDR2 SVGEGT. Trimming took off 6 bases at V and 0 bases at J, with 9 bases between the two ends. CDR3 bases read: TGTGCCAGCAGCCCCGTGGCTAGCAATCAGCCC. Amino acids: CASSPVASNQP. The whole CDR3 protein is CASSPVASNQPQHF.

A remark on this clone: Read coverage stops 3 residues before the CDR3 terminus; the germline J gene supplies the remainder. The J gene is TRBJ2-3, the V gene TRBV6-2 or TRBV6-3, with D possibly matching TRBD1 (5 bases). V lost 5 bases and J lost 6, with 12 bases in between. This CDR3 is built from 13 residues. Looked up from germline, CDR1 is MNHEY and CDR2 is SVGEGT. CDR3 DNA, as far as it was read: TGTGCCAGCAGTGACCGCGCAGGGGATACG. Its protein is CASSDRAGDT. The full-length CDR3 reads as CASSDRAGDTQYF.